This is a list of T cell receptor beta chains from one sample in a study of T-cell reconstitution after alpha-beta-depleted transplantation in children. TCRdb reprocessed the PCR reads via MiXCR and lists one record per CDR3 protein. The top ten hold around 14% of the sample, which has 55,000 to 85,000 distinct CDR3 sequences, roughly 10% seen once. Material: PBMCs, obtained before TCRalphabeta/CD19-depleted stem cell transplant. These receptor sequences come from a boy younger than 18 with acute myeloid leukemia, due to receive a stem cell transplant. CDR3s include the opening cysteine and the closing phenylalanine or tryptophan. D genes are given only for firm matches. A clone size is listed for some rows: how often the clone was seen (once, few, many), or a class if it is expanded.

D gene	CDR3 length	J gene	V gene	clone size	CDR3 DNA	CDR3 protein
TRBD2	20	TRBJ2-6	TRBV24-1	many	TGTGCCACCAGTGCTCCCGACCCTAGCGGGAGGAGCTCTGGGGCCAACGTCCTGACTTTC	CATSAPDPSGRSSGANVLTF
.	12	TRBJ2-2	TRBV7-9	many	TGTGCCAGCAGCTCTAGACCTGGGGAGCTGTTTTTT	CASSSRPGELFF
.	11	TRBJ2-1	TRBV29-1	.	TGCAGCGTTCTACAGGAGGGAAGGCAGTTCTTC	CSVLQEGRQFF
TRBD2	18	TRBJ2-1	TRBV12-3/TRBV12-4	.	TGTGCCTGCAGTCCTCGACAGGGCGGACTAGCGTCCTACAATGAGCAGTTCTTC	CACSPRQGGLASYNEQFF
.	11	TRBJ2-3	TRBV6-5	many	TGTGCCAGCAGTTACGGGGATACGCAGTATTTT	CASSYGDTQYF
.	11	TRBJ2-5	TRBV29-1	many	TGCAGCGCCCTTGCCCAAGAGACCCAGTACTTC	CSALAQETQYF
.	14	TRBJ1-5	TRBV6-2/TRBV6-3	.	TGTGCCAGCAGCCCTCACAGGGAGAAACAGCCCCAGCATTTT	CASSPHREKQPQHF
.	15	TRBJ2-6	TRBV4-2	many	TGTGCCAGCAGCCCCCGGGGTTCTGGGGCCAACGTCCTGACTTTC	CASSPRGSGANVLTF
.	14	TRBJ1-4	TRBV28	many	TGTGCCAGCAGTTTCAAGGGATTAAATGAAAAACTGTTTTTT	CASSFKGLNEKLFF
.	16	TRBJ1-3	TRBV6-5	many	TGTGCCAGCAGTTACTCTGGGGAAGCGGGTGGAAACACCATATATTTT	CASSYSGEAGGNTIYF
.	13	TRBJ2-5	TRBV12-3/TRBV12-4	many	TGTGCCAGCCAATTGCTCCCTTTGGAGACCCAGTACTTC	CASQLLPLETQYF
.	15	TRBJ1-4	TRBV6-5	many	TGTGCCAGCAGTTACGGTGCTAGGGGGAGTGAAAAACTGTTTTTT	CASSYGARGSEKLFF
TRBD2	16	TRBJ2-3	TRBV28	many	TGTGCCAGCAGGCTGTCTGGCGGGAGTAGGGCAGATACGCAGTATTTT	CASRLSGGSRADTQYF
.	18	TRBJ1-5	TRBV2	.	TGTGCCAGCAGTGAACGGCGAGGGACACAGATAGGTGATCAGCCCCAGCATTTT	CASSERRGTQIGDQPQHF
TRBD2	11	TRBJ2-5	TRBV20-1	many	TGCAGTCCTTTGGGGGGGGAGACCCAGTACTTC	CSPLGGETQYF
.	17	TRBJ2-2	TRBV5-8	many	TGTGCCAGCAGCTTGGACCCAGGGGCGCGGGATACCGGGGAGCTGTTTTTT	CASSLDPGARDTGELFF
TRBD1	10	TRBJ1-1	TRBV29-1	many	TGCAGCGCCGCCGGGACAGCTTCTTTCTTT	CSAAGTASFF
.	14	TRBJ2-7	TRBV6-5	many	TGTGCCAGCAGTTACGAAGGGAAGAACTACGAGCAGTACTTC	CASSYEGKNYEQYF
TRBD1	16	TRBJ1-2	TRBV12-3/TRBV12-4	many	TGTGCCAGCAGTTTTATTTCAGGGGGCGCTTCCTATGGCTACACCTTC	CASSFISGGASYGYTF
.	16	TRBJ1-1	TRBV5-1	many	TGCGCCAGCAGCTCCGGAAGGGGGGACCTGGGGACTGAAGCTTTCTTT	CASSSGRGDLGTEAFF
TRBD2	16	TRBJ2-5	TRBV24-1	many	TGTGCCACCAGTAAAGTGACGGGCACTAGCGCCGAGACCCAGTACTTC	CATSKVTGTSAETQYF
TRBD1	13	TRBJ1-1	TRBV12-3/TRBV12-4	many	TGTGCCACTCCCGGCCAGGGGGTTACTGAAGCTTTCTTT	CATPGQGVTEAFF
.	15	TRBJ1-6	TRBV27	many	TGTGCCAGCAGTTTAACAGGGACCTATACTTCACCCCTCCACTTT	CASSLTGTYTSPLHF
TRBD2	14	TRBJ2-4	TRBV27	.	TGTGCCAGCAGGGGCGGGGGGGTCAAAAACATTCAGTACTTC	CASRGGGVKNIQYF
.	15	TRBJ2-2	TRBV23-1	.	TGCGCCAGCAGTCTTGGTCTGAAGGGGACCGGGGAGCTGTTTTTT	CASSLGLKGTGELFF
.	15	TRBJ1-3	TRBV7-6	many	TGTGCCAGCAGCTCCCCGCCGGACAGCCGAAACACCATATATTTT	CASSSPPDSRNTIYF
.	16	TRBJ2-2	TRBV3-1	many	TGTGCCAGCAGCCAAGCAGGGTCAGGGCCGATCGGGGAGCTGTTTTTT	CASSQAGSGPIGELFF
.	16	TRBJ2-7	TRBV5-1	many	TGCGCCAGCAGCTCTCCCTCGGCCGGCAGCTTACGGGAGCAGTACTTC	CASSSPSAGSLREQYF
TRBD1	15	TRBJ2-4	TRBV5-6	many	TGTGCCAGCAGCCCCACGGGACAGGGGATCAACATTCAGTACTTC	CASSPTGQGINIQYF
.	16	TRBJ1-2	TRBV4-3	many	TGCGCCAGCAGCCAAGATCAGCCAGGGTTGGTACATGGCTACACCTTC	CASSQDQPGLVHGYTF
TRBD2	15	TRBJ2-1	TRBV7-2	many	TGTGCCAGCAGCTTAGTAGCGGGAGGGTTCAATGAGCAGTTCTTC	CASSLVAGGFNEQFF
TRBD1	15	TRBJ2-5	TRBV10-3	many	TGTGCCATCAGTGATCCGACAGGGGGCAGAGAGACCCAGTACTTC	CAISDPTGGRETQYF
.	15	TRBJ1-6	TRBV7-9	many	TGTGCCAGCAGCTCTACAGACTCCTATAATTCACCTCTCCACTTT	CASSSTDSYNSPLHF
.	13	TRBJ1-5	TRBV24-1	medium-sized	TGTGCCACCAGTGTCAGGGCGGGACAGCCCCAGCATTTT	CATSVRAGQPQHF
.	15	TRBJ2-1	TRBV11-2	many	TGTGCCAGCAGCTTAGCGGCACTAGTTTCCAGTGAGCAGTTCTTC	CASSLAALVSSEQFF
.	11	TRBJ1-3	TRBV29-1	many	TGCAGCGCTCTCGGGGGAAACACCATATATTTT	CSALGGNTIYF
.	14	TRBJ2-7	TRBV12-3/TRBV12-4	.	TGTGCCAGCGGGAATACAGGGTTCAGCTACGAGCAGTACTTC	CASGNTGFSYEQYF
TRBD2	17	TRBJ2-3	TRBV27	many	TGTGCCAGCAGTTTACTAGCGGGGGCCGTCCCCACGGGTACGCAGTATTTT	CASSLLAGAVPTGTQYF